The 10 T cell receptor beta chains given below trace back to one sample, sequenced in a study of shared clonotypes between healthy human individuals (dated by TCRdb to 2019 to 2021). The library was made by the immunoSEQ multiplex PCR assay. Imported from immuneACCESS, the table was reduced by TCRdb to in-frame sequences with V and J called. These copies leave out some clones; in studies compared against another copy, an unresolved V gene accounts for under half, and the cause of the remainder is not known. The sample table contains around 2.3 million clones; only one count was recorded for roughly 95% of them. Over 0.1% of the sample belongs to the ten largest clones. Material: naive CD4+ T cells sorted from blood. This specimen's cell subset or site label, interpreted: CD45RA+ positively selected. Receptors were obtained from a man in his late teens or twenties in good health.

The CDR3 loop reads CASSSLSGLQETQYF. The CDR3 DNA follows: TGCGCCAGCAGCTCGTTGTCGGGCCTACAAGAGACCCAGTACTTC. The rearrangement uses TRBV5-1 and TRBJ2-5; D gene ambiguous. The V end lost 3 bases, the J end lost 2 bases, and 14 bases lay between the germline ends. Per germline, CDR1 SGHRS and CDR2 YFSETQ. This CDR3 is 15 amino acids long.

With respect to this clone: The identical CDR3 is also encoded by other nucleotide sequences in the sample. The genes are TRBV29-1 and TRBJ2-3; 8 bases agree with TRBD1. Germline assignment: CDR1 SQVTM and CDR2 ANQGSEA. The CDR3 covers 14 residues. V shed 6 bases and J 1 base; nucleotides not matched to a gene: 6. The CDR3 nucleotides read TGCAGCGTGGCAGGGGGCGCGGGCACAGATACGCAGTATTTT. This translates into CSVAGGAGTDTQYF.

The chain links TRBV7-9 to TRBJ2-1; D possibly matches TRBD1 or TRBD2 (5 bases each). Germline V gene data show CDR1 as SEHNR and CDR2 as FQNEAQ (reference sequence). V was trimmed by 1 base and J by 7 bases, leaving 17 bases between them. The CDR3 has 16 residues. The DNA for the CDR3 is TGTGCCAGCAGCTTAGAGACCGGGACCCCTACAAATGAGCAGTTCTTC. This codes for CASSLETGTPTNEQFF.

The chain carries TRBV5-1 and TRBJ2-1; no reliable D call. The germline V gene encodes CDR1 SGHRS and CDR2 YFSETQ. V lost 0 bases to trimming and J lost 8 bases, with 12 bases between them. The CDR3 spans 14 residues. CDR3 sequence: CASSLGGDIDEQFF. For the CDR3, the DNA is TGCGCCAGCAGCTTGGGGGGTGACATTGATGAGCAGTTCTTC.

This CDR3 reads CASSSGTGGEDTQYF. The CDR3, as DNA: TGTGCCAGCAGCTCCGGGACAGGGGGCGAGGATACGCAGTATTTT. The genes are TRBV5-4 and TRBJ2-3; 12 nucleotides line up with TRBD1. The CDR3 has 15 residues. V lost 3 bases, J lost 6 bases, and 5 bases stayed unmatched. Germline CDR1 SGHNT, CDR2 YYREEE (reference sequence). Variable domain in full (rest from reference TRBV5-4 and TRBJ2-3): ETGVTQSPTHLIKTRGQQVTLRCSSQSGHNTVSWYQQALGQGPQFIFQYYREEENGRGNFPPRFSGLQFPNYSSELNVNALELDDSALYLCASSSGTGGEDTQYFGPGTRLTVL.

The chain is built from TRBV21-1 and TRBJ1-4; the D call in the table, TRBD1, was not verified against the DNA. TRBV21-1 is flagged as a pseudogene. The CDR3 has 16 residues. The chain's CDR3 is CASSKAGRGSEEKLFF. DNA of the CDR3: TGTGCCAGCAGCAAAGCGGGAAGGGGCAGCGAGGAAAAACTGTTTTTT.

This chain joins TRBV10-3 and TRBJ1-1; D is perhaps TRBD1 (5 bases). Germline loops: CDR1 ENHRY, CDR2 SYGVKD. V gave up 4 bases and J gave up 1 base, with 13 bases separating them. The CDR3 length is 15 residues. CDR3 nucleotide sequence: TGTGCCATCAGTGTGGAGGGTAGGGGGAACACTGAAGCTTTCTTT. Protein product: CAISVEGRGNTEAFF.

To note about this clone: This sample also contains other DNA sequences that code for the same CDR3. This chain links TRBV2 with TRBJ2-5; D not certain. V was cut by 3 bases and J by 2 bases, with 7 bases left in between. Germline V gene sequence: CDR1 SNHLY, CDR2 FYNNEI. This CDR3 is built from 13 residues. CDR3 in DNA: TGTGCCAGCAGTGAGTGGGGACAAGAGACCCAGTACTTC. Translating gives CASSEWGQETQYF.

A word on this clone: The sample carries other DNA sequences with the same CDR3. V gene TRBV4-1 combines with J gene TRBJ2-7; no firm D call. In germline, CDR1 is MGHRA, CDR2 YSYEKL. Trimming stripped 0 bases from V and 3 bases from J, with 6 bases between. The CDR3 runs 13 residues. The CDR3 DNA sequence: TGCGCCAGCAGCCAAGACTCTAGCTACGAGCAGTACTTC. As protein: CASSQDSSYEQYF.

The chain couples TRBV2 to TRBJ2-7; 10 nucleotides line up with TRBD1. The CDR3 spans 14 residues. Unmatched junction bases numbered 2, after V lost 6 bases and J lost 0 bases. Germline V gene sequence: CDR1 SNHLY, CDR2 FYNNEI. The CDR3, as DNA: TGTGCCAGCAGAGGACAGGGGGTCTCCTACGAGCAGTACTTC. It translates to CASRGQGVSYEQYF.